The following is a T cell receptor (beta chain) sequence with its context. This clone's antigen is unknown. The record has no base qualities; no much larger clone is one base away. This entry comes from a study of T cell responses to AZD1222 COVID-19 vaccine (dated by TCRdb to the early 2020s). Background for the entire study: Because spike-specific TCR depth and breadth did not differ between the two schedules, AZD1222 recipients who got a second dose at roughly 4 weeks were pooled with those who got a second dose at roughly 12 weeks. TCR sequencing covered roughly 230 trial participants: nearly 210 given two doses of AZD1222 and approximately 26 given two doses of MenACWY control vaccine. Trial participants were enrolled by age into subgroups of 18-55, 56-69 and 70-plus years, and around 140, 26 and 57 TCR-sequenced participants, respectively, were included in these subgroups.

General study outcomes and caveats: Epitopes outside the regions mutated in the B.1.351 and B.1.1.7 variants were reportedly recognized by nearly half of the unique spike-specific TCRs. The 56-69-year group was small, and its depth increase did not reach significance, likely because of low power. Participants were mostly white British and included more females than males, and it was suggested by the authors that clonal diversity may have been underestimated. After two AZD1222 doses, spike-specific TCR breadth and depth were significantly higher than at day 0 and than in MenACWY recipients. No day 14 peak-response samples were available, so repertoires were characterized only after the peak T cell response. The whole spike protein was spanned by vaccine-associated CD4 TCRs, and dominant responses were seen in regions 160-218 and 743-854. Conclusions about previously exposed vaccinees are limited, since just five to seven AZD1222 recipients were seropositive for SARS-CoV-2 at baseline.

The CDR3 regions of human TCRbeta chains were analyzed by immunosequencing. Processing in the source paper ran as follows. TCRs in the repertoires were matched against a reference library of SARS-CoV-2-specific TCRs that had been generated with the MIRA antigen-specificity platform. Breadth was defined as the fraction of unique TCRs that were SARS-CoV-2-associated. Depth was defined as the fraction of total T cells that were SARS-CoV-2-associated. Using the MIRA data, every spike-specific TCR was mapped to the spike region that the TCR reacted to and assigned to either a CD4 or a CD8 class. Log10-transformed breadth and depth values were compared by one-way ANOVA with Sidak's multiple comparisons tests. TCRdb retrieved this table from immuneACCESS and kept in-frame rearrangements only. Not all clones are present; in checked studies, unresolved V genes account for under half, and no reason is known for the remainder. V, J and clone size derive from that table, while D and trimming were established from the DNA sequence. The sample profile shows roughly 140,000 clones; less than 95% of them were found once. The ten largest make up 1.5% to 2% of the sample.

This specimen's time point label, interpreted: baseline before first vaccination. Vaccinee samples were obtained from the UK trials COV001 and COV002, which included a single-blind randomized controlled phase 2/3 trial of AZD1222 (ChAdOx1 nCoV-19) in healthy adults. Trial participant PBMC samples were collected at day 0 and day 28 after the second dose for TCRbeta chain sequencing. This clonotype originated in an adult in good health. Specimen: peripheral blood, collected on day 0 of AZD1222 vaccination.

The DNA reads TGTGCCAGCAGTTACCGGGGCAGATCTTACACAGATACGCAGTATTTT. Its translation reads: CASSYRGRSYTDTQYF. The chain couples TRBV27 to TRBJ2-3; the D call is tentative, TRBD1 or TRBD2, as each matches 5 bases. A distance of 16 bases separates the germline ends of V and J, which lose 4 bases and 2 bases respectively. The CDR3 spans 16 residues, from the cysteine through the phenylalanine. Here the CDR3 DNA is all that survives: 48 bases in frame from base 1. CDR1 and CDR2 were assigned from the germline V gene (reference sequence) as MNHEY and SMNVEV.